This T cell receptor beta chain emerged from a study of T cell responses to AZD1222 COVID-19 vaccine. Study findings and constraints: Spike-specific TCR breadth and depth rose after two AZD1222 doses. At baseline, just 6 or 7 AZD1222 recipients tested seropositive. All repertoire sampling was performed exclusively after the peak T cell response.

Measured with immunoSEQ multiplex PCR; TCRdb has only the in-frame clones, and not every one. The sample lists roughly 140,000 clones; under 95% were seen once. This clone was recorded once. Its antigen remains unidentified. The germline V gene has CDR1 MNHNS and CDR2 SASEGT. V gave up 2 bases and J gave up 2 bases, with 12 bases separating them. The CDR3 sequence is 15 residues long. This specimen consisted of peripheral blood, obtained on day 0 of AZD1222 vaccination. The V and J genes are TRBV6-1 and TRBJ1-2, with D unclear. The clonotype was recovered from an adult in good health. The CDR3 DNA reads TGTGCCAGCAGTGAATTTGAGGGTATGAACTATGGCTACACCTTC. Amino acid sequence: CASSEFEGMNYGYTF.